This T cell receptor beta chain comes out of a study of shared clonotypes between healthy human individuals. The repertoire was sequenced with immunoSEQ multiplex PCR; TCRdb's copy has only in-frame clones and lacks some. This sample has 2.3 million or so clones, with 80% to 95% found just once. V lost 5 bases, J lost 7 bases, and 21 bases lay in between. The CDR3 contains 15 residues. Germline V gene sequence: CDR1 SQVTM, CDR2 ANQGSEA. The chain combines TRBV29-1 with TRBJ2-1, with a tentative D call TRBD1 (5 bases). The sequence derives from a man aged 18 to 30 in good health. Some clones in this sample may be carry-over from other donors' samples. Source material: naive CD4+ T cells from PBMCs. Specified subset: CD45RA+ positively selected. The DNA of the CDR3 is TGCAGCGTTCGATTGAGAGACAGAGATCGGAATGAGCAGTTCTTC. This translates into CSVRLRDRDRNEQFF.